A selection of T cell receptor beta chains follows, all from one sample in a study of blood T cell repertoires in COVID-19. Clones were sequenced by immunoSEQ multiplex PCR, and TCRdb holds only the in-frame ones, with some missing. The data show under 200,000 clones, 87% seen once. Sequencing was carried out using peripheral blood. Receptors originate from a man between 18 and 29 years old with active or convalescent COVID-19. CDR3s include the opening cysteine and the closing phenylalanine or tryptophan. D genes are given only for firm matches. Expanded clones get a size class; other rows say once, few or many, or leave the size out.

d_call j_call clone_size v_call cdr3_aa cdr3_nt
NA TRBJ1-4 NA TRBV18 CASSPPGGTNEKLFF TGTGCCAGCTCACCACCGGGAGGAACTAATGAAAAACTGTTTTTT
NA TRBJ1-4 once TRBV7-9 CASSLGTSNNEKLFF TGTGCCAGCAGCTTAGGGACATCTAACAATGAAAAACTGTTTTTT
NA TRBJ1-6 few TRBV10-1 CASIGGKNNSPLHF TGCGCCAGCATCGGGGGGAAGAATAATTCACCCCTCCACTTT
TRBD1 TRBJ1-6 NA TRBV7-9 CASSLEGGQPRIRPLHF TGTGCCAGCAGCTTAGAGGGGGGACAGCCTAGAATTCGACCCCTCCACTTT
NA TRBJ1-1 NA TRBV19 CASRREVGLEAFF TGTGCCAGTCGCAGGGAGGTCGGTCTGGAAGCTTTCTTT
NA TRBJ1-1 NA TRBV6-6 CASNPGVTEAFF TGTGCCAGCAACCCAGGGGTCACTGAAGCTTTCTTT
TRBD1 TRBJ1-6 NA TRBV10-2 CASRQDRSGSPLHF TGCGCCAGCAGACAGGACAGGTCGGGTTCACCCCTCCACTTT
TRBD2 TRBJ2-1 NA TRBV27 CASSPLWGLEEYTFSYNEQFF TGTGCCAGCAGTCCTCTCTGGGGACTAGAGGAATACACCTTCTCCTACAATGAGCAGTTCTTC
TRBD1 TRBJ2-1 NA TRBV7-3 CASSLGTDNEQFF TGTGCCAGCAGCTTAGGGACAGACAATGAGCAGTTCTTC
NA TRBJ1-1 NA TRBV6-6 CASSYLAPGGGEAFF TGTGCCAGCAGTTACTTGGCCCCCGGGGGAGGTGAAGCTTTCTTT
NA TRBJ1-1 NA TRBV6-5 CATLNGQGAEAFF TGTGCCACCCTTAATGGGCAGGGCGCTGAAGCTTTCTTT
NA TRBJ1-1 NA TRBV28 CASRTGVGFEAFF TGTGCCAGCAGAACGGGGGTGGGATTTGAAGCTTTCTTT
NA TRBJ2-5 NA TRBV18 CASSQAPQETQYF TGTGCCAGCTCACAAGCTCCGCAAGAGACCCAGTACTTC
NA TRBJ1-1 NA TRBV6-5 CASRNTENTEAFF TGTGCCAGCAGAAACACAGAGAACACTGAAGCTTTCTTT
NA TRBJ1-5 NA TRBV2 CASSYKDGGNQPQHF TGTGCCAGCAGCTATAAAGACGGGGGGAATCAGCCCCAGCATTTT
NA TRBJ1-3 NA TRBV15 CATSRGQVSGNTIYF TGTGCCACCAGCAGAGGACAGGTCTCTGGAAACACCATATATTTT
NA TRBJ1-1 NA TRBV11-2 CASSFGRENTEAFF TGTGCCAGCAGCTTCGGCAGGGAGAACACTGAAGCTTTCTTT
TRBD2 TRBJ2-3 NA TRBV11-2 CASSATSPTDTQYF TGTGCCAGCAGCGCGACTAGCCCCACAGATACGCAGTATTTT
NA TRBJ2-5 NA TRBV30 CAWSQETQYF TGTGCCTGGTCGCAAGAGACCCAGTACTTC
NA TRBJ2-1 once TRBV11-3 CASSPQAASYNEQFF TGTGCCAGCAGCCCTCAAGCGGCATCCTACAATGAGCAGTTCTTC
NA TRBJ2-5 NA TRBV21-1 CASSKVDSLYRETQYF TGTGCCAGCAGCAAAGTTGACTCCCTTTACCGAGAGACCCAGTACTTC
NA TRBJ2-3 NA TRBV27 CASSLSRGDTQYF TGTGCCAGCAGTTTATCCAGAGGGGATACGCAGTATTTT
TRBD2 TRBJ2-1 NA TRBV6-4 CASSDSASGEQFF TGTGCCAGCAGTGACTCGGCTAGCGGGGAGCAGTTCTTC
TRBD1 TRBJ1-6 NA TRBV3-1/TRBV3-2 CASSPPDRGYNSPLHF TGTGCCAGCAGCCCACCCGACAGGGGCTATAATTCACCCCTCCACTTT
NA TRBJ1-3 NA TRBV6-5 CASSRGGESGNTIYF TGTGCCAGCAGCCGGGGGGGGGAGTCTGGAAACACCATATATTTT
NA TRBJ1-1 NA TRBV28 CASRGGHPGTEAFF TGTGCCAGCAGGGGTGGACATCCCGGAACTGAAGCTTTCTTT
NA TRBJ2-7 NA TRBV7-2 CASSPERFVYEQYF TGTGCCAGCAGCCCCGAGAGATTCGTCTACGAGCAGTACTTC